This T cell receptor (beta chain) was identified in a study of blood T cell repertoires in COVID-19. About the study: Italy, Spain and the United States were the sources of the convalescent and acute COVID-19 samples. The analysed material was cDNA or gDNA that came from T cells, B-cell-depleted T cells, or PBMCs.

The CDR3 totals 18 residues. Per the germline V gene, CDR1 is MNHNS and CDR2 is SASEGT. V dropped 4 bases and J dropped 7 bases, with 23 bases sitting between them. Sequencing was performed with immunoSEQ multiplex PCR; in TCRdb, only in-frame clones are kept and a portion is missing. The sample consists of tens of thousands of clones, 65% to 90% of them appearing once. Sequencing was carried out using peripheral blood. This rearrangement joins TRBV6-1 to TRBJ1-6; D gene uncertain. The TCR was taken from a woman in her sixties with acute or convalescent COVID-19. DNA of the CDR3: TGTGCCAGCAGTGGGGATGGGGTTGTGGGGAGATGGAATTCACCCCTCCACTTT. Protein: CASSGDGVVGRWNSPLHF.